The present entry profiles one T cell receptor (beta chain) with its context. These data come from a study of blood T cell repertoires in COVID-19. At the level of the study: Collection of acute and convalescent COVID-19 samples took place in the United States, Italy and Spain. Sources were T cells, B-cell-depleted T cells, or PBMCs; the material itself was cDNA or gDNA.

The authors' processing: The assay estimated nucleated cells by amplifying reference gene primers. Assay: immunoSEQ multiplex PCR; the TCRdb copy retains only in-frame clones and omits some. That table furnishes V, J and clone size, whereas the DNA furnished D and trimming. Of roughly 180,000 clones in the sample, roughly 86% were seen once. The germline V gene has CDR1 SGHTA and CDR2 FQGNSA. The CDR3 is 15 residues long. The ends were cut back, 1 base at V and 11 bases at J, with 15 bases in the middle. Sequencing was carried out using peripheral blood. The chain recombines TRBV7-2 with TRBJ1-6; possibly TRBD1 for D (6 bases). The TCR sequence derives from a man in his forties who had recovered from COVID-19. CDR3 DNA: TGTGCCAGCAGCTTAGACCACAGGGCTTCGCCACCCCTCCACTTT. Protein: CASSLDHRASPPLHF.